A single sample gave rise to the 15 T cell receptor beta chains below, sequenced in a study of blood T cell repertoires in COVID-19. Clones were sequenced by immunoSEQ multiplex PCR, and TCRdb holds only the in-frame ones, with some missing. The data show over 85,000 clones, with around 90% seen just once and about 2.5% held by the top ten. The sample was peripheral blood. These TCRs come from a human donor with active COVID-19. The donor label of this sample is uncertain.

The gene calls are TRBV5-1 and TRBJ1-2; D may be TRBD1 (5 bases). The V gene's germline CDR1 is SGHRS and CDR2 YFSETQ. The CDR3 is 14 amino acids. V was shortened by 4 bases and J by 4 bases, with 14 bases between the two germline ends. This chain's CDR3 is CASSPMDKPYGYTF. The CDR3 region has the DNA TGCGCCAGCAGCCCAATGGACAAGCCCTATGGCTACACCTTC. Together with reference TRBV5-1 and TRBJ1-2, the CDR3 gives the full variable domain: KAGVTQTPRYLIKTRGQQVTLSCSPISGHRSVSWYQQTPGQGLQFLFEYFSETQRNKGNFPGRFSGRQFSNSRSEMNVSTLELGDSALYLCASSPMDKPYGYTFGSGTRLTVV.

V and J are TRBV7-3 and TRBJ2-1; D possibly corresponds to TRBD2 (5 bases). With 5 bases removed from V and 4 bases from J, the gap between germline ends came to 21 bases. The CDR3 spans 17 residues. In germline, CDR1 is SGHTA, CDR2 FQGTGA. The CDR3 loop reads CASSPSRPGIIYNEQFF. Here the CDR3 DNA reads TGTGCCAGCAGCCCCTCCCGTCCGGGGATAATTTACAATGAGCAGTTCTTC.

The chain joins TRBV5-6 to TRBJ1-2; D is undetermined. This CDR3 has 15 residues. Germline V lookup: CDR1 SGHDT, CDR2 YYEEEE. The V end was cut by 2 bases, the J end by 6 bases, with 17 bases between. CDR3 protein: CASSFRTARRDGYTF. CDR3 nucleotide sequence: TGTGCCAGCAGCTTTAGGACGGCGCGGAGGGATGGCTACACCTTC.

The rearrangement joins TRBV3-1 (or the pseudogene TRBV3-2) to TRBJ2-5; weak D call: TRBD2 (5 bases). Between the trimmed V and J ends, which lost 2 bases and 5 bases, there was a span of 12 bases. Germline V gene lookup returns CDR1 LGHDT and CDR2 YNNKEL (reference sequence). CDR3 length: 14 amino acids. The CDR3 sequence: CASSQSRGSETQYF. The CDR3 DNA reads TGTGCCAGCAGCCAAAGTCGGGGTAGCGAGACCCAGTACTTC.

The chain recombines TRBV7-3 with TRBJ2-3, with TRBD2 matching 8 bases. This CDR3 region has 14 residues. V lost 7 bases to trimming and J lost 2 bases; unmatched junction nucleotides: 5. In germline, CDR1 is SGHTA, CDR2 FQGTGA. The DNA for the CDR3 is TGTGCCAGCAAAGACGGGGGGGCCACAGATACGCAGTATTTT. Translating it yields CASKDGGATDTQYF.

CDR3 coding DNA: TGTGCCAGCAGCTTACTCCAGGGGGCCTACAATGAGCAGTTCTTC. Amino acid sequence: CASSLLQGAYNEQFF. The rearrangement links TRBV7-6 to TRBJ2-1; 7 nucleotides agree with TRBD1. This CDR3 spans 15 amino acids. Germline V gene data show CDR1 as SGHVS and CDR2 as FNYEAQ. Losses at the gene ends were 2 bases for V and 2 bases for J; bases not matched to a gene: 3.

J is TRBJ2-4 and V is TRBV3-1 (or the pseudogene TRBV3-2), with 14 nucleotides matching TRBD2. The length of the CDR3 is 16 residues. Germline V gene sequence: CDR1 LGHDT, CDR2 YNNKEL (reference sequence). With V trimmed by 4 bases and J by 6 bases, 5 bases remained unmatched. The CDR3, as DNA: TGTGCCAGCAGCCCGACTAGCGGGGGGGCCGGAAACATTCAGTACTTC. This translates into CASSPTSGGAGNIQYF.

The chain recombines TRBV5-1 with TRBJ2-3, with D hard to call. The germline CDR1 and CDR2 sequences are SGHRS and YFSETQ. The V end lost 5 bases, the J end lost 3 bases, and 16 bases lay between the germline ends. CDR3 size: 15 residues. The CDR3 spells CASRPDLIGTDTQYF. The CDR3 DNA is TGCGCCAGCAGACCTGACTTAATCGGAACAGATACGCAGTATTTT.

J is TRBJ2-7 and V is TRBV6-1, with 11 bases aligning to TRBD1. The J segment lost 5 bases and the V segment lost 3 bases, leaving 6 bases of the junction unmatched. The CDR3 runs to 15 residues. CDR1 and CDR2 from the germline V gene are MNHNS and SASEGT. The CDR3 sequence is CASSDLRTGGDEQYF. The DNA for the CDR3 is TGTGCCAGCAGTGACCTCAGGACAGGGGGCGACGAGCAGTACTTC.

About this clone: Compared with germline, one end of the junction differs, possibly owing to a read error. The chain recombines TRBV5-1 with TRBJ1-1, with TRBD1 as a possible D gene (6 bases). This CDR3 region has 15 residues. CDR1 and CDR2 from the germline V gene are SGHRS and YFSETQ. The CDR3 region has the DNA TGCGCCAGCAGCTTGGTAACAGGGTTGAACTCTGAAGCTTTCTTT. Protein sequence: CASSLVTGLNSEAFF.

The chain combines TRBV5-8 with TRBJ1-1; 9 nucleotides line up with TRBD1. CDR1 and CDR2 (germline): SGHTS, YDEGEE. The V and J ends lost 6 bases and 8 bases, in that order; junction bases with no gene match: 11. The CDR3 sequence is 14 residues long. CDR3 protein: CASNRDRDGAEAFF. In DNA form, the CDR3 reads TGTGCCAGCAACCGGGACAGGGATGGAGCCGAAGCTTTCTTT.

This sequence joins TRBV27 and TRBJ1-2, with D tentatively TRBD1 (6 bases). The CDR3 has 15 amino acids. V lost 2 bases, J lost 3 bases, and 13 bases lay in between. The V gene's germline CDR1 is MNHEY and CDR2 SMNVEV (reference sequence). In DNA, the CDR3 is TGTGCCAGCAGTTTAAGGCAGGGGTCAGACTATGGCTACACCTTC. Its translation is CASSLRQGSDYGYTF.

The V and J genes are TRBV3-1 (or the pseudogene TRBV3-2) and TRBJ1-1; 9 bases match TRBD1. The junction had 8 bases not matched to a gene; V was cut back by 5 bases and J by 4 bases. The CDR3 runs 15 residues. Germline V CDR1 and CDR2: LGHDT, YNNKEL (reference sequence). CDR3 coding DNA: TGTGCCAGCAGCAAAGGGGACAGGGTGGGCACTGAAGCTTTCTTT. This encodes CASSKGDRVGTEAFF.

This clone was observed a handful of times. The CDR3 DNA reads TGCAGCGTTGGACAGGGGCCCCGGAACACTGAAGCTTTCTTT. Protein sequence: CSVGQGPRNTEAFF. J is TRBJ1-1 and V is TRBV29-1; 8 nucleotides match TRBD1. The germline V gene has CDR1 SQVTM and CDR2 ANQGSEA. This CDR3 spans 14 amino acids. V gave up 4 bases and J gave up 1 base; unmatched junction bases: 5.

This clone was seen just once. V usage is TRBV7-8 and J usage is TRBJ2-2, with D maybe TRBD2 (7 bases). Germline V gene data show CDR1 as SGHVS and CDR2 as FQNEAQ. With 2 bases removed from V and 5 bases from J, the gap between germline ends came to 12 bases. The CDR3 length is 15 residues. The CDR3 region is CASSLRGALTGELFF. In nucleotides, the CDR3 is TGTGCCAGCAGCTTACGGGGGGCGCTTACCGGGGAGCTGTTTTTT. The full variable domain, in which reference TRBV7-8 and TRBJ2-2 provide the parts outside the CDR3, is GAGVSQSPRYKVAKRGQDVALRCDPISGHVSLFWYQQALGQGPEFLTYFQNEAQLDKSGLPSDRFFAERPEGSVSTLKIQRTQQEDSAVYLCASSLRGALTGELFFGEGSRLTVL.